The 20 T cell receptor beta chains in this list originate from one sample, sequenced in a study of blood T cells in healthy people across ages. Primers used in a second PCR of roughly 6 to 11 cycles were a sample-barcoded 5' primer and a J-beta primer mix. TCRdb reprocessed the 5' RACE reads via MiXCR and lists one record per CDR3 protein. The sample includes hundreds of thousands of distinct CDR3 sequences, about 30% of them seen just once. The sequenced sample was blood. The receptors here all came from a woman older than 75 in good health.

This chain links TRBV19 with TRBJ1-2; TRBD1 is a possible D gene (5 bases). Germline V gene data show CDR1 as LNHDA and CDR2 as SQIVND (reference sequence). V shed 7 bases and J shed 5 bases, with 14 bases lying between them. The CDR3 sequence is 13 residues long. Here the CDR3 reads CASTTAGMYGYTF. Written as DNA, the CDR3 is TGTGCCAGTACGACGGCAGGGATGTATGGCTACACCTTC.

In regard to this clonotype: This clone may be a read error of a much larger clone one base away. This chain links TRBV7-3 with TRBJ2-1; D gene unclear. Trimming shortened V by 6 bases and J by 13 bases, and 25 bases separated the two germline ends. CDR1 and CDR2 (germline): SGHTA, FQGTGA. The CDR3 extends over 15 amino acids. The CDR3 spells CASSPKSSRLETQFF. In DNA, the CDR3 is TGTGCCAGCAGTCCCAAGAGCTCGCGGCTGGAGACCCAGTTCTTC.

A note on this clonotype: A much larger clone is a single base away; this may be a read error. DNA for the CDR3: TGTGCCAGCAGTTTTAACTCGGAGACCCAGTTCTTC. Its translation is CASSFNSETQFF. The V call is TRBV12-3 or TRBV12-4, the J call TRBJ2-1; D is unclear. Trimming removed 3 bases from V and 13 bases from J, with 13 bases in between. CDR3 length equals 12 residues.

In regard to this clonotype: A much larger clonotype is one base distant, so this may be a read error. V gene TRBV11-2 combines with J gene TRBJ2-1; 9 bases are a match to TRBD2. J gave up 7 bases and V 7 bases, and 8 bases lay outside the gene matches. This CDR3 has 14 residues. Germline V gene sequence: CDR1 SGHAT, CDR2 FQNNGV. The CDR3 bases are TGTGCCAGCAAACTCAGCGGGGGGAGAAATGAGCAGTTCTTC. It is translated as CASKLSGGRNEQFF.

This sequence joins TRBV6-5 and TRBJ2-2; possibly TRBD1 or TRBD2 for D (5 bases each). The CDR3 is made up of 18 amino acids. Trimming removed 0 bases at V and 4 bases at J, with 18 bases between. Per the germline V gene, CDR1 is MNHEY and CDR2 is SVGAGI. The DNA of the CDR3 is TGTGCCAGCAGTTACTCTAAGTTGAGAGGGGACGTCACCGGGGAGCTGTTTTTT. Residues: CASSYSKLRGDVTGELFF.

This clonotype was seen only once. The chain links TRBV4-2 to TRBJ1-3; 9 bases map to TRBD1. The trim removed 0 bases at V and 3 bases at J, leaving 3 bases unmatched. Germline V lookup: CDR1 LGHNA, CDR2 YNFKEQ. The CDR3 runs 16 residues. This chain's CDR3 is CASSQDLTGGGNTIYF. The CDR3 nucleotides read TGTGCCAGCAGCCAAGACCTGACAGGGGGTGGAAACACCATATATTTT.

This clonotype was recorded many times. This sequence joins TRBV27 and TRBJ1-1; no definite D call. V dropped 4 bases and J dropped 1 base, with 16 bases sitting between them. Germline V CDR1 and CDR2: MNHEY, SMNVEV (reference sequence). The CDR3 runs 16 residues. CDR3 region: CASSSRILGANTEAFF. The CDR3 DNA follows: TGTGCCAGCAGTTCTCGTATACTGGGAGCGAACACTGAAGCTTTCTTT.

There are many counts of this clonotype. The rearrangement joins TRBV2 to TRBJ2-1; tentative D call: TRBD1 (5 bases). CDR3 length: 17 residues. Germline values: CDR1 SNHLY, CDR2 FYNNEI. V lost 6 bases to trimming and J lost 5 bases, with 23 bases between them. The CDR3 nucleotides read TGTGCCAGCAGAGATCCTCTAGGGGTGAAGGGGCACAATGAGCAGTTCTTC. Encoded protein: CASRDPLGVKGHNEQFF.

This clonotype has ten or more counts. The chain couples TRBV12-3 or TRBV12-4 to TRBJ2-7, with 9 positions matching TRBD1. The J segment lost 3 bases and the V segment lost 6 bases, leaving 9 bases of the junction unmatched. The CDR3 is made up of 15 amino acids. CDR3 DNA sequence: TGTGCCAGCAGCCGCACAGGGGGCGCATTCTACGAGCAGTACTTC. It yields the protein CASSRTGGAFYEQYF.

In this sample, this clonotype turned up once. The chain joins TRBV20-1 to TRBJ2-1, with no clear D. CDR1 is DFQATT and CDR2 is SNEGSKA in the germline V gene (reference sequence). The CDR3 length is 13 residues. V was shortened by 2 bases and J by 8 bases, with 13 bases between the two germline ends. The CDR3 coding sequence is TGCAGTGCTAGACCCCCGACAAGGTATGAGCAGTTCTTC. Its protein is CSARPPTRYEQFF.

The chain uses TRBV5-1 and TRBJ2-7; 9 nucleotides agree with TRBD1. The CDR3 extends over 16 amino acids. Germline V gives CDR1 SGHRS, CDR2 YFSETQ. V shed 0 bases, J shed 3 bases, and the junction held 7 bases outside the gene matches. The CDR3 is CASSLALSGQGYEQYF. CDR3 nucleotides: TGCGCCAGCAGCTTGGCCTTATCGGGACAGGGCTACGAGCAGTACTTC.

This sequence joins TRBV7-9 and TRBJ2-1; 9 nucleotides agree with TRBD1. This CDR3 has 16 amino acids. With 4 bases clipped from V and 6 bases from J, the junction kept 10 bases outside the gene matches. CDR1 SEHNR and CDR2 FQNEAQ come from the germline V gene (reference sequence). In DNA form, the CDR3 reads TGTGCCAGCAGCTCTCCCAGACAGGGGGTCGGCAATGAGCAGTTCTTC. It encodes CASSSPRQGVGNEQFF.

This clonotype was picked up many times. The V and J genes are TRBV7-9 and TRBJ2-3, with 11 bases lining up with TRBD2. The CDR3 runs 17 residues. Germline CDR1 is SEHNR and CDR2 is FQNEAQ (reference sequence). The ends lost 5 bases at V and 4 bases at J; junction bases unmatched: 11. CDR3 residues: CASSPRAWTSGSDTQYF. The CDR3 nucleotides are TGTGCCAGCAGCCCCCGAGCCTGGACTAGCGGGTCAGATACGCAGTATTTT.

This clonotype was observed many times. The chain employs TRBV7-3 and TRBJ2-5; a possible D gene is TRBD2 (6 bases). V was clipped by 5 bases and J by 4 bases, with 17 bases between them. Germline loops: CDR1 SGHTA, CDR2 FQGTGA. This CDR3 contains 15 residues. The DNA for the CDR3 is TGTGCCAGCAGCCTACAGACTAGTCGAGGAGAGACCCAGTACTTC. Protein product: CASSLQTSRGETQYF.

This clonotype was seen repeatedly, ten times or more. CDR3 amino acids: CASSPTRTGDGEQYF. DNA of the CDR3: TGTGCCAGCAGTCCCACACGGACAGGGGACGGCGAGCAGTACTTC. The chain employs TRBV6-6 and TRBJ2-7; 9 nucleotides line up with TRBD1. Trimming at V came to 5 bases and at J to 6 bases, leaving 11 bases not matched to a gene. CDR3 size: 15 residues. Looked up from germline, CDR1 is MNHNY and CDR2 is SVGAGI (reference sequence).

This clonotype appeared many times. The gene calls are TRBV7-2 and TRBJ2-5; TRBD2 matches at 7 bases. J was trimmed by 2 bases and V by 1 base; bases with no gene match: 7. CDR1 and CDR2 from the germline V gene are SGHTA and FQGNSA. The CDR3 consists of 16 residues. CDR3 nucleotide sequence: TGTGCCAGCAGCTTAGTGGGCGGGGGTTTTCAAGAGACCCAGTACTTC. Translation gives CASSLVGGGFQETQYF.

This clonotype was detected ten times or more. The chain combines TRBV28 with TRBJ2-7; 11 nucleotides align to TRBD1. Looked up from germline, CDR1 is MDHEN and CDR2 is SYDVKM. This CDR3 comprises 15 residues. V gave up 6 bases and J gave up 6 bases; unmatched junction bases: 10. DNA of the CDR3: TGTGCCAGCAGCCAGTTAGGACAGGGGGCGAGCGAGCAGTACTTC. Protein: CASSQLGQGASEQYF.

This rearrangement joins TRBV20-1 to TRBJ2-4; tentative D call: TRBD2 (6 bases). The CDR3 is made up of 12 amino acids. The V end was cut by 6 bases, the J end by 6 bases, with 12 bases between. Per germline, CDR1 DFQATT and CDR2 SNEGSKA (reference sequence). CDR3: CSAQDGGNIQYF. CDR3 bases: TGCAGTGCCCAAGACGGGGGAAACATTCAGTACTTC.

The chain joins TRBV7-2 to TRBJ2-5; D unclear. This CDR3 is 16 amino acids long. The V gene lost 1 base and the J gene lost 11 bases, with 23 bases spanning the gap. Germline V gives CDR1 SGHTA, CDR2 FQGNSA. CDR3 DNA: TGTGCCAGCAGCTTAGGGTTTGTGGGCCTTGGTGATGAGCAGTACTTC. Protein product: CASSLGFVGLGDEQYF. The full variable domain, completed using reference TRBV7-2 and TRBJ2-5, is GAGVSQSPSNKVTEKGKDVELRCDPISGHTALYWYRQSLGQGLEFLIYFQGNSAPDKSGLPSDRFSAERTGGSVSTLTIQRTQQEDSAVYLCASSLGFVGLGDEQYFGPGTRLLVL.

This clonotype was seen ten or more times. This chain links TRBV29-1 with TRBJ1-1, with 7 bases identical to TRBD1. Germline CDR1 SQVTM, CDR2 ANQGSEA. CDR3 length: 14 amino acids. Trimming removed 5 bases from V and 1 base from J; junction bases left unmatched: 7. The CDR3 reads CSVRRQGKNTEAFF. The CDR3, as DNA: TGCAGCGTTCGCCGACAGGGAAAGAACACTGAAGCTTTCTTT.